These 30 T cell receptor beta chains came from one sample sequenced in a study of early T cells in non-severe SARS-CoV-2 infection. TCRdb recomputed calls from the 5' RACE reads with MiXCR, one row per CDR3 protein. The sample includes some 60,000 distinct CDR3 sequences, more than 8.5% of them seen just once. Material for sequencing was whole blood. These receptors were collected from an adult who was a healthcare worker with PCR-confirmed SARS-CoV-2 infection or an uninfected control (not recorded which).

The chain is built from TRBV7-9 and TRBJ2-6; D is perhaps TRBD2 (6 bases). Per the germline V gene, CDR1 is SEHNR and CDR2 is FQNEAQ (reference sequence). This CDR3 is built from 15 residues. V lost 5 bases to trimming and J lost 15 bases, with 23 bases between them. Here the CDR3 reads CASSPRSAEGWYLTF. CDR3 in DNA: TGTGCCAGCAGCCCCAGGTCCGCGGAGGGTTGGTACCTGACTTTC.

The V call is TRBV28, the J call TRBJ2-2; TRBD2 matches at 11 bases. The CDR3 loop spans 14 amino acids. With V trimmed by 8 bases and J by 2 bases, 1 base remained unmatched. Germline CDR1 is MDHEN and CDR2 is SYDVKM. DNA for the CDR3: TGTGCCAGCGGACTAGCGGGCAACACCGGGGAGCTGTTTTTT. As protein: CASGLAGNTGELFF.

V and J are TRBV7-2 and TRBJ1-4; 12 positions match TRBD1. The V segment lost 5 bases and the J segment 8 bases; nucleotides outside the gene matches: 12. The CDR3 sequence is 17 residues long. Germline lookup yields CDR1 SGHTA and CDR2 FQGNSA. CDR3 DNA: TGTGCCAGCAGCCCCCGTGGGGGACAGGGGGCGAGGGAAAAACTGTTTTTT. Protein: CASSPRGGQGAREKLFF.

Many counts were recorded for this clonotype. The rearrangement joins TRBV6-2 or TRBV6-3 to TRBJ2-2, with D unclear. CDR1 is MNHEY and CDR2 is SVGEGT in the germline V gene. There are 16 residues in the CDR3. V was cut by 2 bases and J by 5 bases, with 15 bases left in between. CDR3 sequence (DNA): TGTGCCAGCAGTTACCGGGCCCCTGGACGGACCGGGGAGCTGTTTTTT. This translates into CASSYRAPGRTGELFF.

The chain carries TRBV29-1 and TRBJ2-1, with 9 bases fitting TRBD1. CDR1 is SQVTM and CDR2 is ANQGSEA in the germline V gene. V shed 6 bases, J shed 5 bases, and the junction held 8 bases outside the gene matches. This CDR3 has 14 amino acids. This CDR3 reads CSVGGGQGHNEQFF. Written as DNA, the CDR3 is TGCAGCGTAGGGGGGGGACAGGGACACAATGAGCAGTTCTTC.

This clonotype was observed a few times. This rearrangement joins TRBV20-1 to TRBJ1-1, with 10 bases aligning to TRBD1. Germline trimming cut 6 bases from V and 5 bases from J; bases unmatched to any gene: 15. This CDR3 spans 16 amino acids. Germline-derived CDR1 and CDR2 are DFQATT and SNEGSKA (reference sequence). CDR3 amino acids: CSAPDRGAPLWTEAFF. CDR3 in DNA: TGCAGTGCCCCGGACAGGGGGGCCCCATTATGGACTGAAGCTTTCTTT.

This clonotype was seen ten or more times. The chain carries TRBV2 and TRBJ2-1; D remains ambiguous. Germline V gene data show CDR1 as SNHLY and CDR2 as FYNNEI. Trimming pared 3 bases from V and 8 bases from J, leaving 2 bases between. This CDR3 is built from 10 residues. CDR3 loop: CASSEHEQFF. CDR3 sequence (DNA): TGTGCCAGCAGTGAGCATGAGCAGTTCTTC.

In nucleotides, the CDR3 is TGCGCCAGCAGCTTGGCAGGACCGGAGACCCAGTACTTC. As protein: CASSLAGPETQYF. V gene TRBV5-1 combines with J gene TRBJ2-5, with D unresolved. The CDR3 length is 13 residues. V dropped 0 bases and J dropped 5 bases, with 8 bases sitting between them. Germline values: CDR1 SGHRS, CDR2 YFSETQ.

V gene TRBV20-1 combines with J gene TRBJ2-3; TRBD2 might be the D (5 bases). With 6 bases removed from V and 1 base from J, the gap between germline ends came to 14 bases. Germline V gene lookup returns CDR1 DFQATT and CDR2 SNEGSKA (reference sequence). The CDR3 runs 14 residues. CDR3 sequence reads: CSAWTPSGTDTQYF. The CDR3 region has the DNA TGCAGTGCATGGACTCCCTCGGGCACAGATACGCAGTATTTT.

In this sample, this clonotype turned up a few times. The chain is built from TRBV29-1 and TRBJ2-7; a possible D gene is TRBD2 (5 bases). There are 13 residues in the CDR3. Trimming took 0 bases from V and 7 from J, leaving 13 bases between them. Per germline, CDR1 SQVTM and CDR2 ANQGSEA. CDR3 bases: TGCAGCGTTGAAGACTCGGCCCCGGGGGAGCAGTACTTC. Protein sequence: CSVEDSAPGEQYF.

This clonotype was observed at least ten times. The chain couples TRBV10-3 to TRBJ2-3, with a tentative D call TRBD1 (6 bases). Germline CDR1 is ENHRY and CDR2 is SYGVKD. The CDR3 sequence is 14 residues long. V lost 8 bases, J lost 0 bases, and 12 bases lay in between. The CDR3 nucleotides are TGTGCCATCGGAGCAGGACAGAGCACAGATACGCAGTATTTT. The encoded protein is CAIGAGQSTDTQYF.

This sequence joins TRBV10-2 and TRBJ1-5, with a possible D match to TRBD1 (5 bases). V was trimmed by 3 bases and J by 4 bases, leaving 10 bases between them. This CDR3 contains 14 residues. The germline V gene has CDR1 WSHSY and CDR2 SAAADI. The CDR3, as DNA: TGCGCCAGCAGTGACAGGGCGGGGAATCAGCCCCAGCATTTT. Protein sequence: CASSDRAGNQPQHF.

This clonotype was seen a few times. The DNA of the CDR3 is TGTGCCAGCAGCTCAGATCCCCGATCGACAGATACGCAGTATTTT. Translation gives CASSSDPRSTDTQYF. V and J are TRBV11-2 and TRBJ2-3; the D is unclear. Germline V gene lookup returns CDR1 SGHAT and CDR2 FQNNGV. The CDR3 is 15 amino acids. Trimming removed 4 bases at V and 3 bases at J, with 14 bases between. Together with reference TRBV11-2 and TRBJ2-3, the CDR3 gives the full variable domain: EAGVAQSPRYKIIEKRQSVAFWCNPISGHATLYWYQQILGQGPKLLIQFQNNGVVDDSQLPKDRFSAERLKGVDSTLKIQPAKLEDSAVYLCASSSDPRSTDTQYFGPGTRLTVL.

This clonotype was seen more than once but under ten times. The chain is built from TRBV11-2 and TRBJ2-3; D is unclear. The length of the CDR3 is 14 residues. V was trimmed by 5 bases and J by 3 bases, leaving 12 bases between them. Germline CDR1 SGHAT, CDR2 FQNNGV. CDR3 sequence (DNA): TGTGCCAGCAGCCCAAGGGCGGCGACAGATACGCAGTATTTT. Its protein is CASSPRAATDTQYF.

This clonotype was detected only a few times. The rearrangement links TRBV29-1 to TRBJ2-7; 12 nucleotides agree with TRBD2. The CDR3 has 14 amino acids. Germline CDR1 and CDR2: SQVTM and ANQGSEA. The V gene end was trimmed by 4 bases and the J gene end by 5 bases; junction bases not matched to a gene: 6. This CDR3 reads CSVVGLAGRNEQYF. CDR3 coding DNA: TGCAGCGTTGTCGGACTAGCGGGACGGAACGAGCAGTACTTC.

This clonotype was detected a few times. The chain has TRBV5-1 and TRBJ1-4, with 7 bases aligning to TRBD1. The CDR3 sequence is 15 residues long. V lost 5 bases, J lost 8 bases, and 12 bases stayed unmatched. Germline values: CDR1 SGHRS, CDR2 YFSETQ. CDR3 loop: CASRPDRVSWEKLFF. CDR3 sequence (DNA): TGCGCCAGCAGGCCCGACAGGGTCTCTTGGGAAAAACTGTTTTTT. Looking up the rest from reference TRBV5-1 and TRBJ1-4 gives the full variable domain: KAGVTQTPRYLIKTRGQQVTLSCSPISGHRSVSWYQQTPGQGLQFLFEYFSETQRNKGNFPGRFSGRQFSNSRSEMNVSTLELGDSALYLCASRPDRVSWEKLFFGSGTQLSVL.

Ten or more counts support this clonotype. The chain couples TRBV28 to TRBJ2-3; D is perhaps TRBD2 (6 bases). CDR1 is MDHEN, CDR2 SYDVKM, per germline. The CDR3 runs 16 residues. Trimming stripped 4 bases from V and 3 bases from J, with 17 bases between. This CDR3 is CASSSSAAWVTDTQYF. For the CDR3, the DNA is TGTGCCAGCAGTTCTAGCGCGGCATGGGTAACAGATACGCAGTATTTT. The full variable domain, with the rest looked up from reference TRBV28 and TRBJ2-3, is DVKVTQSSRYLVKRTGEKVFLECVQDMDHENMFWYRQDPGLGLRLIYFSYDVKMKEKGDIPEGYSVSREKKERFSLILESASTNQTSMYLCASSSSAAWVTDTQYFGPGTRLTVL.

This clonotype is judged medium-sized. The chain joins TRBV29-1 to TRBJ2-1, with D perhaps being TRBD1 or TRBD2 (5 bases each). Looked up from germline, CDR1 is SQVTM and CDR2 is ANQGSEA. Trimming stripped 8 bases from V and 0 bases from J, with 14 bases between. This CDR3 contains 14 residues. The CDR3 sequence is CSFVGGASYNEQFF. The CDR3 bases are TGCAGCTTCGTTGGGGGAGCCTCCTACAATGAGCAGTTCTTC.

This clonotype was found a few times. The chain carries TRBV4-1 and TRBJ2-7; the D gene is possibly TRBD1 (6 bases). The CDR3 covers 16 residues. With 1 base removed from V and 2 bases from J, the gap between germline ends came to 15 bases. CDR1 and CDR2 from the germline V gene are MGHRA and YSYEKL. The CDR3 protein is CASSQGPPGVAYEQYF. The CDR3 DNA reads TGCGCCAGCAGCCAAGGCCCCCCAGGGGTGGCCTACGAGCAGTACTTC.

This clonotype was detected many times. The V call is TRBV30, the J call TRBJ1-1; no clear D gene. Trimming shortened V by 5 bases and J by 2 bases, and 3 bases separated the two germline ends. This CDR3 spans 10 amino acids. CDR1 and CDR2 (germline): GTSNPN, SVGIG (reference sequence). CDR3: CAWGNTEAFF. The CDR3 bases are TGTGCCTGGGGAAACACTGAAGCTTTCTTT.

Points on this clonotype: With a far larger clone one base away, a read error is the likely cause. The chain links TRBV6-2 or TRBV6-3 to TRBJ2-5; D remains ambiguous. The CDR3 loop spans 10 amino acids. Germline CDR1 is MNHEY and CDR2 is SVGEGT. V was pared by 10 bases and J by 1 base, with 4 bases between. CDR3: CANSQETQYF. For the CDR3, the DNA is TGTGCCAACAGCCAAGAGACCCAGTACTTC.

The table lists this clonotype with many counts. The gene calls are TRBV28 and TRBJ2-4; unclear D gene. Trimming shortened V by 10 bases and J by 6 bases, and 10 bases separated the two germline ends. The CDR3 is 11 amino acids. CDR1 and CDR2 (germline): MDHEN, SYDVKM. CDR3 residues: CAIRAGNIQYF. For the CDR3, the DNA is TGTGCCATTAGGGCCGGAAACATTCAGTACTTC.

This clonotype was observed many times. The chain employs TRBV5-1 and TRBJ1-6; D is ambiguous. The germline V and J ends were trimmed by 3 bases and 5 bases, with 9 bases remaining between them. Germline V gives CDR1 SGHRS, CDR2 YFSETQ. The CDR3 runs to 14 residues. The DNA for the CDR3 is TGCGCCAGCAGCTCGGACGGAAATAATTCACCCCTCCACTTT. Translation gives CASSSDGNNSPLHF. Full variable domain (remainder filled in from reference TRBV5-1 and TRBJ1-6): KAGVTQTPRYLIKTRGQQVTLSCSPISGHRSVSWYQQTPGQGLQFLFEYFSETQRNKGNFPGRFSGRQFSNSRSEMNVSTLELGDSALYLCASSSDGNNSPLHFGNGTRLTVT.

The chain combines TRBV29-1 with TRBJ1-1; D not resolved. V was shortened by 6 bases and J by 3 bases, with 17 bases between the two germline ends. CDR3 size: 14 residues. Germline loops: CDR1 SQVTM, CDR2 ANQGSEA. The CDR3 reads CSVLPTSIHTEAFF. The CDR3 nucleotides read TGCAGCGTCCTTCCAACATCGATTCACACTGAAGCTTTCTTT.

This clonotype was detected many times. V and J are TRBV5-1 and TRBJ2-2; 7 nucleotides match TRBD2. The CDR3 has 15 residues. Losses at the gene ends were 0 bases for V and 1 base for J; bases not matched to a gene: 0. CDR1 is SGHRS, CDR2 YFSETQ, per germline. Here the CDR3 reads CASSLASGNTGELFF. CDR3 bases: TGCGCCAGCAGCTTGGCTAGCGGGAACACCGGGGAGCTGTTTTTT.

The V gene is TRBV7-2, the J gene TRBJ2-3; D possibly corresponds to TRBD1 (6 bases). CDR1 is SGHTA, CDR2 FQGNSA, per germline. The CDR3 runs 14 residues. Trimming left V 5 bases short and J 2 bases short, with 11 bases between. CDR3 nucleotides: TGTGCCAGCAGCCGGGACACCTACACAGATACGCAGTATTTT. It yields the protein CASSRDTYTDTQYF.

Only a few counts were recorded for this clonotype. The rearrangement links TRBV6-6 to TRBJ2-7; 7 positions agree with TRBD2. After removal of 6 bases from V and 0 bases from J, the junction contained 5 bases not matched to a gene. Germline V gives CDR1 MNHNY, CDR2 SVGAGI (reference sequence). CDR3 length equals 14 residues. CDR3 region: CASRQRGSSYEQYF. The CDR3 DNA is TGTGCCAGCAGACAGCGGGGAAGCTCCTACGAGCAGTACTTC.

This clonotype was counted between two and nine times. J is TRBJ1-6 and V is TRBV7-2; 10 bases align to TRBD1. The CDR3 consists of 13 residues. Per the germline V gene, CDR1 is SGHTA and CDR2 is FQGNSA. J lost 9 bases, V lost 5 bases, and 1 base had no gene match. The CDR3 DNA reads TGTGCCAGCAGCCGGACAGGGGGTTCACCCCTCCACTTT. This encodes CASSRTGGSPLHF.

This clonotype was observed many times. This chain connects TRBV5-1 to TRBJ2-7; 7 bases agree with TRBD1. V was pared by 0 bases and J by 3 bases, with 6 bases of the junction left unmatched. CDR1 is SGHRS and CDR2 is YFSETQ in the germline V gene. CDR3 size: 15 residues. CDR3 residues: CASSLVRGQDYEQYF. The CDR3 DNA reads TGCGCCAGCAGCTTGGTTAGGGGGCAGGACTACGAGCAGTACTTC.

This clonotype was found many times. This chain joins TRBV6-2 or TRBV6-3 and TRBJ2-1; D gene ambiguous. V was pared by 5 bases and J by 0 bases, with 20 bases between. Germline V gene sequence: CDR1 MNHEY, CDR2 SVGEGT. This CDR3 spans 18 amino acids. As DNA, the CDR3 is TGTGCCAGCAGTGACAATTTGAAAGGCGGATCCTCCTACAATGAGCAGTTCTTC. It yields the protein CASSDNLKGGSSYNEQFF.